This TCR beta chain was found in a study of blood T cell repertoires in COVID-19. Study-wide background: Italy, Spain and the United States were the sources of the convalescent and acute COVID-19 samples.

In the authors' methods: Reference gene primer amplification gave nucleated cell count estimates. Only in-frame clones appear in the TCRdb table, and some are missing; sequencing was by immunoSEQ multiplex PCR. The D gene and trimming were derived from the DNA, and the V and J assignments and clone size from that table. The sample lists tens of thousands of clones, roughly three quarters occurring once. Seattle's cohort entered during active infection and was followed longitudinally. The count of this clone is one. The ends lost 5 bases at V and 7 bases at J; junction bases unmatched: 4. The CDR3 is made up of 14 amino acids. Germline CDR1 MNHEY, CDR2 SVGAGI.

The specimen sequenced was peripheral blood. The chain couples TRBV6-5 to TRBJ2-7, with 14 bases fitting TRBD2. This receptor was obtained from a man in his sixties or seventies with COVID-19, enrolled during active disease. This CDR3 reads CASSQGLAGVEQYF. The CDR3 DNA sequence: TGTGCCAGCAGTCAGGGACTAGCGGGAGTGGAGCAGTACTTC.